The sample holds many counts of the clone carrying this T cell receptor beta chain. Germline V CDR1 and CDR2: SGDLS, YYNGEE. This CDR3 contains 16 residues. Unmatched junction bases numbered 2, after V lost 0 bases and J lost 1 base. The data are from a study of T cells after posttransplantation cyclophosphamide. Libraries were prepared by immunoSEQ multiplex PCR; TCRdb keeps only in-frame clonotypes and omits some of them. Recorded here are around 34,000 clones, with no singletons, and the ten leading clones hold around 2.5%. The chain couples TRBV9 to TRBJ2-5; TRBD2 aligns across 11 bases. The clonotype originates from a man aged 45-65 years in good health, CMV-negative, and a related stem cell transplant donor. Sequencing was performed on PBMCs. The CDR3 reads CASSVVAGGIQETQYF. For the CDR3, the DNA is TGTGCCAGCAGCGTAGTAGCGGGAGGGATCCAAGAGACCCAGTACTTC.